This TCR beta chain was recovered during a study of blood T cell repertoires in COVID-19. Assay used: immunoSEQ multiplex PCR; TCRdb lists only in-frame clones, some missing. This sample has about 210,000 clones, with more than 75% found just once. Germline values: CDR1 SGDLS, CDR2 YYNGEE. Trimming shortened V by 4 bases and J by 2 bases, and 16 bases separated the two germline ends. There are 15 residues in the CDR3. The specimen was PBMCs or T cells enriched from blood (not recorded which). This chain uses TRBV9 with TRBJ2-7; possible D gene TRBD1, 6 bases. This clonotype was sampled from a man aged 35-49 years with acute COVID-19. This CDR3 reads CASSRSGHPAYEQYF. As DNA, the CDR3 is TGTGCCAGCAGCAGGTCGGGACATCCTGCCTACGAGCAGTACTTC.